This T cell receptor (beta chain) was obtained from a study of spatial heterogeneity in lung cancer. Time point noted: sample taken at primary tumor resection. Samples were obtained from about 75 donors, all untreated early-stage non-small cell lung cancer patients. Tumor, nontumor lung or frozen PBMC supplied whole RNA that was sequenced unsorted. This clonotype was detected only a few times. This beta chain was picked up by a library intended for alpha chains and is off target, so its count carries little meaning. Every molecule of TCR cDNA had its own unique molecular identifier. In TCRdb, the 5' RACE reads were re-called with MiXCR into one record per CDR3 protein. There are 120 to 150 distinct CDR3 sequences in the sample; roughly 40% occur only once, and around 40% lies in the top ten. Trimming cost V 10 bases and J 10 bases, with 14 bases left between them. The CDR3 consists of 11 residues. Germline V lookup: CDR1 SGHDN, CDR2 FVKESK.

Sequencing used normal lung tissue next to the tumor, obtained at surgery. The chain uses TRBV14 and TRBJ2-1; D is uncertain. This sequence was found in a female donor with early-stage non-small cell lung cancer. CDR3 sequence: CATWERAEQFF. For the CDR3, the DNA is TGTGCCACCTGGGAACGGGCCGAGCAGTTCTTC. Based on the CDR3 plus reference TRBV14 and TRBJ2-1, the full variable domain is EAGVTQFPSHSVIEKGQTVTLRCDPISGHDNLYWYRRVMGKEIKFLLHFVKESKQDESGMPNNRFLAERTGGTYSTLKVQPAELEDSGVYFCATWERAEQFFGPGTRLTVL.